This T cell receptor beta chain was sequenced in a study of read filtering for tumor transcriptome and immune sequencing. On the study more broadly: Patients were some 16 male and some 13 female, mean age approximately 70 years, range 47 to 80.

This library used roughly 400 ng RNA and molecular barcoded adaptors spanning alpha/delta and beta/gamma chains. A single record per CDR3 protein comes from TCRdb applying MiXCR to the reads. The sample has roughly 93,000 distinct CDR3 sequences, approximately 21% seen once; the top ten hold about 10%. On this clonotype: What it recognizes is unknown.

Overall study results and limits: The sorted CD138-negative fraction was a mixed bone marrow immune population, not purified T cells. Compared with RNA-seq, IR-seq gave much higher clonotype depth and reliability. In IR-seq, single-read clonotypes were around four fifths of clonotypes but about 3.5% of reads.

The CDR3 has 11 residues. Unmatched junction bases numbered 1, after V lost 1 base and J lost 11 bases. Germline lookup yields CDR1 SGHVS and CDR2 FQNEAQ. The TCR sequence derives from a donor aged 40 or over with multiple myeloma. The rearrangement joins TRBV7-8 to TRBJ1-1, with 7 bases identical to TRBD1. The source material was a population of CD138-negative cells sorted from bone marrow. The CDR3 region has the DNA TGTGCCAGCAGCTTAGGACAGGGTGCTTTCTTT. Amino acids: CASSLGQGAFF. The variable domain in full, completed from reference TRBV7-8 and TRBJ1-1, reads GAGVSQSPRYKVAKRGQDVALRCDPISGHVSLFWYQQALGQGPEFLTYFQNEAQLDKSGLPSDRFFAERPEGSVSTLKIQRTQQEDSAVYLCASSLGQGAFFGQGTRLTVV.